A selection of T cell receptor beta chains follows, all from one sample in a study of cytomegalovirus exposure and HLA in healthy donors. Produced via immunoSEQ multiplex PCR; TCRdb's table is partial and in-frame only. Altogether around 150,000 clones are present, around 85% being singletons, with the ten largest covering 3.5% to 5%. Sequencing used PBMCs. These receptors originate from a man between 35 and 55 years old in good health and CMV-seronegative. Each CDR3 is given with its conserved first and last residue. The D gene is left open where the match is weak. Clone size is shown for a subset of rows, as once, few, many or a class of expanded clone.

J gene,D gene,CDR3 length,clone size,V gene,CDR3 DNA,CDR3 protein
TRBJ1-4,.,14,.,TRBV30,TGTGCCTGGAATCTGGCCCCCCGAAGTGAAAAACTGTTTTTT,CAWNLAPRSEKLFF
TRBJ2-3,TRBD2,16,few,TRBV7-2,TGTGCCAGCAGCTTACTCGCGGGGGGGCGTCAAGATACGCAGTATTTT,CASSLLAGGRQDTQYF
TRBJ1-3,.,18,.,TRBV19,TGTGCCAGTAGTCCCCTAAGCCAGGCCGGCGTCTCTGGAAACACCATATATTTT,CASSPLSQAGVSGNTIYF
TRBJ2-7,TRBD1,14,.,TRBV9,TGTGCCAGCAGCCCCCGGGACAGTTCCTACGAGCAGTACTTC,CASSPRDSSYEQYF
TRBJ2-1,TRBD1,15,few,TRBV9,TGTGCCAGCAGCGTAGAAGGGACAGGGCAATATGAGCAGTTCTTC,CASSVEGTGQYEQFF
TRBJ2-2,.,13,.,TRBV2,TGTGCCAGCTCCCAAACGAACACCGGGGAGCTGTTTTTT,CASSQTNTGELFF
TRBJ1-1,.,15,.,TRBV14,TGTGCCAGCAGCCTTACGTGGACAGTGAACACTGAAGCTTTCTTT,CASSLTWTVNTEAFF
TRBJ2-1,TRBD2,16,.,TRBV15,TGTGCCACCAGCAGGTGGGGAGCTAGCGGGTCCGATGAGCAGTTCTTC,CATSRWGASGSDEQFF
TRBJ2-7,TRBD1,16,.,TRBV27,TGTGCCAGCAGTCGGTCACGAGGGACAGGGGGCGGCGAGCAGTACTTC,CASSRSRGTGGGEQYF
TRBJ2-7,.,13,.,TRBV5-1,TGCGCCAGCAGCCCAAATTCCGGGGGCGAGCAGTACTTC,CASSPNSGGEQYF
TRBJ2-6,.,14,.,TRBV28,TGTGCCAGCTGTCGGGGTCCTGGGGCCAACGTCCTGACTTTC,CASCRGPGANVLTF
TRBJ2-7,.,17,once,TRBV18,TGTGCCAGCTCACTCATATCCGCGGCAGAGCACGGGTACGAGCAGTACTTC,CASSLISAAEHGYEQYF
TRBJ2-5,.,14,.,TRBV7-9,TGTGCCAGCAGCTCCACCGGGGAGGCGGAGACCCAGTACTTC,CASSSTGEAETQYF
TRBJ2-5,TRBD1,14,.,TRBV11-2,TGTGCCAGCAGCTTAGTGAGGGGGCGGGAGACCCAGTACTTC,CASSLVRGRETQYF
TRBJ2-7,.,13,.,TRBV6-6,TGTGCCAGTGCTCCAAATGAGTCCTACGAGCAGTACTTC,CASAPNESYEQYF
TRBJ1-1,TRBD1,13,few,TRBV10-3,TGTGCCATCAGGGGACAGGAAGGGCCTGAAGCTTTCTTT,CAIRGQEGPEAFF
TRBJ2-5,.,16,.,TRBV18,TGTGCCAGCTCACTTCGGACAGAAAGGTACCAAGAGACCCAGTACTTC,CASSLRTERYQETQYF
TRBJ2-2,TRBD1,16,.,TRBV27,TGTGCCAGCAGTGTTCAACAGGGGAAGGGCACCGGGGAGCTGTTTTTT,CASSVQQGKGTGELFF
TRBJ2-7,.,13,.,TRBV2,TGTGCCAGAGAGGTTTCCGAAACCTACGAGCAGTACTTC,CAREVSETYEQYF
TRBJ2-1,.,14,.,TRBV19,TGTGCCAGTACCCCCGGGACACTCTACAATGAGCAGTTCTTC,CASTPGTLYNEQFF
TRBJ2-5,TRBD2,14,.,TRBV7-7,TGTGCTAGGGTAGCGGGGGGAAAACTGGAGACCCAGTACTTC,CARVAGGKLETQYF
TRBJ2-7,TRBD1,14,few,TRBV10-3,TGTGCCATCAGTGATTTCCGGGACAGGCCCGAGCAGTACTTC,CAISDFRDRPEQYF
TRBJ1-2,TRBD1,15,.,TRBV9,TGTGCCAGCAGCGTGGGGGACAGTAGACTCTATGGCTACACCTTC,CASSVGDSRLYGYTF
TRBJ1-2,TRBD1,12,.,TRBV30,TGTGCCTGCTCGACAGGGGGCAATGGCTACACCTTC,CACSTGGNGYTF
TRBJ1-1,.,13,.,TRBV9,TGTGCCAGCAGCCGAACAGGGAACACTGAAGCTTTCTTT,CASSRTGNTEAFF
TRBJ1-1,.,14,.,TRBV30,TGTGCCTGGAGTGTACGTGCGATGAACACTGAAGCTTTCTTT,CAWSVRAMNTEAFF
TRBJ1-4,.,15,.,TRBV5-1,TGCGCCAGCAGCTTGGTGGGAGCAACTAATGAAAAACTGTTTTTT,CASSLVGATNEKLFF
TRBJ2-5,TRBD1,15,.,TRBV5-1,TGCGCCAGCAGCCTTGCAGGACAGGCCCAAGAGACCCAGTACTTC,CASSLAGQAQETQYF
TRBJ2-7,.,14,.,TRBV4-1,TGCGCCAGCAGCCAAACAGGGATTTCCTACGAGCAGTACTTC,CASSQTGISYEQYF
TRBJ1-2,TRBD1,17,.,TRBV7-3,TGTGCCAGCAGCTTAACCGGATTGCAGGGGGGTGACTATGGCTACACCTTC,CASSLTGLQGGDYGYTF
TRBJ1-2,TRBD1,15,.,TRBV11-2,TGTGCCAGCAGCTGGGGGACAGGGACGGGGGGTGGCTACACCTTC,CASSWGTGTGGGYTF
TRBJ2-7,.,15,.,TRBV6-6,TGTGCCAGCAGTTACTCGAACGACAGCCCCTACGAGCAGTACTTC,CASSYSNDSPYEQYF
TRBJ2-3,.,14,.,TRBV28,TGTGCCAGCAGTTTTGACAGTAGCACAGATACGCAGTATTTT,CASSFDSSTDTQYF
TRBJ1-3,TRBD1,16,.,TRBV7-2,TGTGCCAGCAGCCGCTTCCAGGGGGTTCCTGGAAACACCATATATTTT,CASSRFQGVPGNTIYF
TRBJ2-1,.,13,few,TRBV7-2,TGTGCCAGCAGCTGGGCCGGGGACTCCAGGCAGTTCTTC,CASSWAGDSRQFF
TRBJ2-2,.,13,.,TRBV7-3,TGTGCCAGCAGGGAGGCGGTGTCCGGGGAGCTGTTTTTT,CASREAVSGELFF
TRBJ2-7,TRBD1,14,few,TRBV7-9,TGTGCCAGCAACCCACAGGGGGCGGGATACGAGCAGTACTTC,CASNPQGAGYEQYF
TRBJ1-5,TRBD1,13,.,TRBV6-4,TGTGCCAGCTCGACAGGGGAGGGGCAGCCCCAGCATTTT,CASSTGEGQPQHF
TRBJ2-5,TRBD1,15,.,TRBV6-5,TGTGCCAGCGCTCGACCTGGGACAGCACAAGAGACCCAGTACTTC,CASARPGTAQETQYF
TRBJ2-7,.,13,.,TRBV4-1,TGCGCCAGCAGCCGACAAGAATCCTACGAGCAGTACTTC,CASSRQESYEQYF
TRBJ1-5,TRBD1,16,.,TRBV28,TGTGCCAGCAGTGTTGTGACAGGGGAAATTAGTCAGCCCCAGCATTTT,CASSVVTGEISQPQHF
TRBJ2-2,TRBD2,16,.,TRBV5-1,TGCGCCAGCAGCTTGCTAGCGGGGCGGAACACCGGGGAGCTGTTTTTT,CASSLLAGRNTGELFF
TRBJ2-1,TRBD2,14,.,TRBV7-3,TGTGCCAGCAGCCCCCGGGGGGGTTGGAATGAGCAGTTCTTC,CASSPRGGWNEQFF
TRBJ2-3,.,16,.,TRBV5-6,TGTGCCAGCAGCTTGGATTTTACCGGTGGGCCGGATACGCAGTATTTT,CASSLDFTGGPDTQYF
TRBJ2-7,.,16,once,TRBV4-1,TGCGCCAGCAGCCAAGAGGTGGCTTACCCCTGGTACGAGCAGTACTTC,CASSQEVAYPWYEQYF
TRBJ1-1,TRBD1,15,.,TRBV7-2,TGTGCCAGCAGCGCCCAGACAGGGTTGAACACTGAAGCTTTCTTT,CASSAQTGLNTEAFF
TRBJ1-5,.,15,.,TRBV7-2,TGTGCCAGCAGTCGCGTCGGAGGCAGCAATCAGCCCCAGCATTTT,CASSRVGGSNQPQHF
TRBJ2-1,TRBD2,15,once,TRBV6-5,TGTGCCAGCAGCACCGGGACTAGCAGGTACAATGAGCAGTTCTTC,CASSTGTSRYNEQFF
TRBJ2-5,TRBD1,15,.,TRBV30,TGTGCCGGAAACCGGGACAGCTGGTACCAAGAGACCCAGTACTTC,CAGNRDSWYQETQYF
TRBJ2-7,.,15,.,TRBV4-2,TGTGCCAGCAGCCAAGATCGGGGTACAAGTGACGAGCAGTACTTC,CASSQDRGTSDEQYF
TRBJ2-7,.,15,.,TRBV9,TGTGCCAGCAGCGTAGACGGAGGGTATTCCTACGAGCAGTACTTC,CASSVDGGYSYEQYF
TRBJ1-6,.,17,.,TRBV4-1,TGCGCCAGCAGCCAAGACCGAGCGCAGGGAGGCGCTTCACCCCTCCACTTT,CASSQDRAQGGASPLHF
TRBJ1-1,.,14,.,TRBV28,TGTGCCAGCAGTTTCCCCGCATCGGTCGCTGAAGCTTTCTTT,CASSFPASVAEAFF
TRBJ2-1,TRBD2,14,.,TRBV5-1,TGCGCCAGCAGCGCCGGACTAGCACGGAATGAGCAGTTCTTC,CASSAGLARNEQFF
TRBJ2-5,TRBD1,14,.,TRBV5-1,TGCGCCAGCAGCTCAGACAGGGGGGGGGAGACCCAGTACTTC,CASSSDRGGETQYF